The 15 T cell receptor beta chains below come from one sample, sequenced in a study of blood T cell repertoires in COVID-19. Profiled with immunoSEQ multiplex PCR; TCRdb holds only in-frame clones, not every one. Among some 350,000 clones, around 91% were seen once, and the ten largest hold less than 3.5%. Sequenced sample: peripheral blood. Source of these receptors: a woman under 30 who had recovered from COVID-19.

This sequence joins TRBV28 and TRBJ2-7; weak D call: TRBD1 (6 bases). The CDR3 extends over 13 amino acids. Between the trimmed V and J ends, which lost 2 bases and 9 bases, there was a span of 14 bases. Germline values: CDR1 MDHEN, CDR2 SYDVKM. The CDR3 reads CASSLHGPGVQYV. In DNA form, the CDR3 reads TGTGCCAGCAGTTTACACGGCCCAGGGGTGCAGTACGTC.

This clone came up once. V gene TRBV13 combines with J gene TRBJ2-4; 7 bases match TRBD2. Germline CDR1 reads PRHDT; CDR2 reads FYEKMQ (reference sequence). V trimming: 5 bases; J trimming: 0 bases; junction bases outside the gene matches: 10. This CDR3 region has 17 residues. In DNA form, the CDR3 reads TGTGCCAGCAGCCTGAGGGAGGGGCTGTTAGCCAAAAACATTCAGTACTTC. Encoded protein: CASSLREGLLAKNIQYF.

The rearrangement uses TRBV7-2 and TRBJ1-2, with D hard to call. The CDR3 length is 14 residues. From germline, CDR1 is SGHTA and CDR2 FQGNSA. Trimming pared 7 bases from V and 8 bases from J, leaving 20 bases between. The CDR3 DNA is TGTGCCAGCACCCCGAATGCGGGGTCTGTGGGCTACACCTTC. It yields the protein CASTPNAGSVGYTF.

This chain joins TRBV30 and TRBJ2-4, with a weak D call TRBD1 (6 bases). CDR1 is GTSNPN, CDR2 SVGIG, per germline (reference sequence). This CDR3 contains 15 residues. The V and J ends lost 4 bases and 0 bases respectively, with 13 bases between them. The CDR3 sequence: CAWTPGHPAKNIQYF. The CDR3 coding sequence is TGTGCCTGGACCCCGGGACACCCAGCCAAAAACATTCAGTACTTC.

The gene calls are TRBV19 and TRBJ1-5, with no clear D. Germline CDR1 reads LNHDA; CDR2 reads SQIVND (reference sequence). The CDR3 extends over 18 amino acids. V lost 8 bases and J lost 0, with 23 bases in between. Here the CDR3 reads CASAKRSAGRYSNQPQHF. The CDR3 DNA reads TGTGCCAGTGCCAAGCGTTCCGCCGGGAGGTATAGCAATCAGCCCCAGCATTTT.

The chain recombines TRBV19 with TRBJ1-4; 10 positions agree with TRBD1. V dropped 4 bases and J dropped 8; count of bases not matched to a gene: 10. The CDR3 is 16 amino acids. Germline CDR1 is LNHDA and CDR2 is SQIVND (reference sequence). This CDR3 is CASSTSGTGVGEKLFF. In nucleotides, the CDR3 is TGTGCCAGTAGTACCTCCGGGACAGGGGTGGGCGAAAAACTGTTTTTT.

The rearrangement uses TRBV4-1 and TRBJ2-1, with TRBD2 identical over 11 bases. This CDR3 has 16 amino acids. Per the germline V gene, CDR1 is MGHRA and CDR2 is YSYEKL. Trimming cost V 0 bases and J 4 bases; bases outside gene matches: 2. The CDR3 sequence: CASSQDRTSGYNEQFF. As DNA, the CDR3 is TGCGCCAGCAGCCAAGATCGGACTAGCGGGTACAATGAGCAGTTCTTC.

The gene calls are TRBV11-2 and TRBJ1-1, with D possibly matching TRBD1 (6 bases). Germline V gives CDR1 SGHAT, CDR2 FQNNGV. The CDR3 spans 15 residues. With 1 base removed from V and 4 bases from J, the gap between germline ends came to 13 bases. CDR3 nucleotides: TGTGCCAGCAGCTTAGCCGGGGGGCATACCACTGAAGCTTTCTTT. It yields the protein CASSLAGGHTTEAFF. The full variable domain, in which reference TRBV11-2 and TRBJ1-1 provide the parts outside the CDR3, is EAGVAQSPRYKIIEKRQSVAFWCNPISGHATLYWYQQILGQGPKLLIQFQNNGVVDDSQLPKDRFSAERLKGVDSTLKIQPAKLEDSAVYLCASSLAGGHTTEAFFGQGTRLTVV.

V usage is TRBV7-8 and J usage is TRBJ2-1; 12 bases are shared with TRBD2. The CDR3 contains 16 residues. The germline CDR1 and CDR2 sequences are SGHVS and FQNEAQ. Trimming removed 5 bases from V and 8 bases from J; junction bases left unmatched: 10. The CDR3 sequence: CASSPRLAGVFDEQFF. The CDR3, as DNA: TGTGCCAGCAGCCCACGACTAGCGGGAGTTTTCGATGAGCAGTTCTTC. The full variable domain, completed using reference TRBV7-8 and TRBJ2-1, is GAGVSQSPRYKVAKRGQDVALRCDPISGHVSLFWYQQALGQGPEFLTYFQNEAQLDKSGLPSDRFFAERPEGSVSTLKIQRTQQEDSAVYLCASSPRLAGVFDEQFFGPGTRLTVL.

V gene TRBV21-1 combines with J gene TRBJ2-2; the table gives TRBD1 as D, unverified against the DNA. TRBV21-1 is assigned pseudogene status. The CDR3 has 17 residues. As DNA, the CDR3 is TGTGCCAGCATCACACTACCTGGGACAGATAACACCGGGGAGCTGTTTTTT. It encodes CASITLPGTDNTGELFF.

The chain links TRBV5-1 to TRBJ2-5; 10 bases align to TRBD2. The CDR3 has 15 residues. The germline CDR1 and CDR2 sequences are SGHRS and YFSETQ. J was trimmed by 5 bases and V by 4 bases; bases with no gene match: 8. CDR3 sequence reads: CASSLLGTSEETQYF. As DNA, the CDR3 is TGCGCCAGCAGCCTCCTGGGGACTAGCGAGGAGACCCAGTACTTC.

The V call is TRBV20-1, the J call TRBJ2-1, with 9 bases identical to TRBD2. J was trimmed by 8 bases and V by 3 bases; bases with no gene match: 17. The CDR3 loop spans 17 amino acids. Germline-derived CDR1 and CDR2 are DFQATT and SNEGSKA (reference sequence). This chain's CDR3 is CSASPIGRSSGTYEQFF. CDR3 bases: TGCAGTGCTAGTCCCATAGGACGGTCTAGCGGGACCTATGAGCAGTTCTTC.

The CDR3 nucleotides read TGTGCCAGCAGTGAGGTACTAGCGGGAGGGCCCCATGAGCAGTTCTTC. Translated, it gives CASSEVLAGGPHEQFF. The chain is built from TRBV6-1 and TRBJ2-1, with 13 bases aligning to TRBD2. The V gene end was trimmed by 3 bases and the J gene end by 8 bases; junction bases not matched to a gene: 7. There are 16 residues in the CDR3. Germline assignment: CDR1 MNHNS and CDR2 SASEGT.

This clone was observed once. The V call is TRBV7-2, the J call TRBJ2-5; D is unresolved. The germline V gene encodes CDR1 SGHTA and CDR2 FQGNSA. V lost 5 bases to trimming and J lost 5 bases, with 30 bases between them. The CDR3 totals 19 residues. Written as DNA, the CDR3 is TGTGCCAGCAGCGCCATACCGCGCTTGGGTCGTGTGGGCCGGGAGACCCAGTACTTC. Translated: CASSAIPRLGRVGRETQYF.

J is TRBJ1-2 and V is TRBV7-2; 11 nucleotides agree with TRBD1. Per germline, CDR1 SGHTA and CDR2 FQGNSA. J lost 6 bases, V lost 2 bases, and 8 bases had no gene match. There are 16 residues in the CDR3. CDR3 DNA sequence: TGTGCCAGCAGCTTATCCGGACAGGGGGCGTGGAATGGCTACACCTTC. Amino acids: CASSLSGQGAWNGYTF.